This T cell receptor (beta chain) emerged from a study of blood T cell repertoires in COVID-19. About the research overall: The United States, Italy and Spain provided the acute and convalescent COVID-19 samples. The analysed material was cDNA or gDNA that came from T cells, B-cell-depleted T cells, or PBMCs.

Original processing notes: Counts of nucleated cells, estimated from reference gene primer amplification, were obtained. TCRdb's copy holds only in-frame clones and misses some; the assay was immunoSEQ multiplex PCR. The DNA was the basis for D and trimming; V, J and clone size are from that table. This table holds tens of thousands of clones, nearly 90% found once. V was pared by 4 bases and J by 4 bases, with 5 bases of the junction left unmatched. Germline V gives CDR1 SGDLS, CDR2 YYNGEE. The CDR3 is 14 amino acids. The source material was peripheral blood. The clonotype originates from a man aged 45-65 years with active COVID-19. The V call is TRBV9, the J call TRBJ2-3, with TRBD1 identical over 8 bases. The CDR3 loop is CASSSRGRPDTQYF. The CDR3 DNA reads TGTGCCAGCAGCTCCAGGGGGCGTCCAGATACGCAGTATTTT.